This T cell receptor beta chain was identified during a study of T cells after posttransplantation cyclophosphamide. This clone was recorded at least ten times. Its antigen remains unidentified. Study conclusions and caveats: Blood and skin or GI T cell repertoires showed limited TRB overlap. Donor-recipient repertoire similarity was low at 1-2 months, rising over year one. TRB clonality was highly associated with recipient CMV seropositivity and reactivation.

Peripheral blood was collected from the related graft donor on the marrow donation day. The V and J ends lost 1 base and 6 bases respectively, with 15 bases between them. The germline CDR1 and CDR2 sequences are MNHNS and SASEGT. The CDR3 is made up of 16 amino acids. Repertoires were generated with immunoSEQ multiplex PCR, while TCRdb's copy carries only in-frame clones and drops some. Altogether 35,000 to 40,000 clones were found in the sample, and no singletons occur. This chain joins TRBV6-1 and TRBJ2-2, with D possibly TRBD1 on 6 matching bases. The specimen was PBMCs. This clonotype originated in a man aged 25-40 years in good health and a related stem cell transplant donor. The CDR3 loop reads CASSEVGARIAGELFF. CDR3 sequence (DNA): TGTGCCAGCAGTGAAGTGGGGGCGCGGATCGCCGGGGAGCTGTTTTTT.